These T cell receptor beta chains were read from a single sample in a study of CD8+ T cells in alopecia areata. Data came from immunoSEQ multiplex PCR; TCRdb stores just in-frame clones and leaves some out. The sample contains about 140,000 clones, nearly 55% of which appear only once. Sequenced here: CD8+ T cells sorted from blood, sampled at week 4, from a patient treated with tofacitinib. Receptor source: a human donor with alopecia areata. Both conserved end residues are part of each CDR3. The D gene is left open where the match is weak. Clone size, where shown, is once, few, many, or a class for clones that have expanded.

clone size	J gene	V gene	D gene	CDR3 DNA	CDR3 protein
many	TRBJ2-2	TRBV4-3	NA	TGCGCCAGCAGCTATGGGGAGAACACCGGGGAGCTGTTTTTT	CASSYGENTGELFF
few	TRBJ2-5	TRBV7-9	NA	TGTGCCAGCAGCTTAAGAGTAGCCCCAAGGGGAGAGACCCAGTACTTC	CASSLRVAPRGETQYF
NA	TRBJ2-7	TRBV27	TRBD2	TGTGCCAGCAGTACACCCCAGGTAGCGGGGGGTGAGCAGTACTTC	CASSTPQVAGGEQYF
NA	TRBJ1-1	TRBV7-9	NA	TGTGCCAGCAGCCCAGGCGGGGGCACTGAAGCTTTCTTT	CASSPGGGTEAFF
once	TRBJ2-7	TRBV7-9	NA	TGTGCCAGCAGCTTAACCCCAGGACGGGCCTACGAGCAGTACTTC	CASSLTPGRAYEQYF
few	TRBJ2-7	TRBV10-3	NA	TGTGCCATCAGCACCTCCGGCCGGTCCTACGGTCTTAGCTCCTACGAGCAGTACTTC	CAISTSGRSYGLSSYEQYF
NA	TRBJ2-7	TRBV9	TRBD1	TGTGCCAGCAGCCTAGGACAGGGAACCTACGAGCAGTACTTC	CASSLGQGTYEQYF
NA	TRBJ2-1	TRBV27	NA	TGTGCCAGCAGTTTATACGCGGGGAGCTCCTACAATGAGCAGTTCTTC	CASSLYAGSSYNEQFF
few	TRBJ2-7	TRBV30	TRBD1	TGTGCCTGGAGGTCGGCAGGGGGAACCTACGAGCAGTACTTC	CAWRSAGGTYEQYF
NA	TRBJ1-2	TRBV2	NA	TGTGCCATCATGGAAAGAACATATGGCTACACCTTC	CAIMERTYGYTF
NA	TRBJ2-7	TRBV27	TRBD1	TGTGCCAGCGGGACAGGGATCTACGAGCAGTACTTC	CASGTGIYEQYF
NA	TRBJ2-1	TRBV7-9	NA	TGTGCCAGCCACATACGAGGGGTGCACAATGAGCAGTTCTTC	CASHIRGVHNEQFF
NA	TRBJ2-5	TRBV5-6	NA	TGTGCCAGCAGCTTGGGCGGGACGGAAGAGACCCAGTACTTC	CASSLGGTEETQYF
NA	TRBJ2-3	TRBV13	NA	TGTGCCAGCAGCTTAGGATCTGATACGCAGTATTTT	CASSLGSDTQYF